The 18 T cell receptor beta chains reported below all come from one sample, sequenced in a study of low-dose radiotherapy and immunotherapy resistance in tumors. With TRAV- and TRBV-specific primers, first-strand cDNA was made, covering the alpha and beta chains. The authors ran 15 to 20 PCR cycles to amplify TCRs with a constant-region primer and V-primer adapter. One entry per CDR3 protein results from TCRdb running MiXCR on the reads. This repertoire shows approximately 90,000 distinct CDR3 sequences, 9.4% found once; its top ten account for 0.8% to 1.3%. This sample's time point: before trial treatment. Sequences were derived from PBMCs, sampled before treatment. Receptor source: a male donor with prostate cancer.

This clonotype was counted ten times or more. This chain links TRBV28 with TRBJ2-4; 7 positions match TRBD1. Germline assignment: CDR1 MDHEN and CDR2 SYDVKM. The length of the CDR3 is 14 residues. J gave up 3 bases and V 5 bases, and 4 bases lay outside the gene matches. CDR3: CASSMGDSKNIQYF. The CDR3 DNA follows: TGTGCCAGCAGTATGGGGGACAGCAAAAACATTCAGTACTTC.

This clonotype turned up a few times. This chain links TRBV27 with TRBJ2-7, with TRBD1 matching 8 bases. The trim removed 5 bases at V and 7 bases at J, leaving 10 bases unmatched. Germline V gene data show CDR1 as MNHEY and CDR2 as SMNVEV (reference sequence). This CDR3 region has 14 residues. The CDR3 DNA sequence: TGTGCCAGCAGTCCCGGGACAGGAAAAAGTGAGCAGTACTTC. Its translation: CASSPGTGKSEQYF.

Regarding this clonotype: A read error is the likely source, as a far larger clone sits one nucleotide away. CDR3 sequence: CASLSGSPPYEQFF. DNA of the CDR3: TGCGCCAGTTTAAGCGGGAGCCCCCCCTACGAGCAGTTCTTC. The chain employs TRBV5-3 and TRBJ2-1; 8 bases line up with TRBD2. Being an ORF, TRBV5-3 has a function that is uncertain. CDR3 length: 14 residues.

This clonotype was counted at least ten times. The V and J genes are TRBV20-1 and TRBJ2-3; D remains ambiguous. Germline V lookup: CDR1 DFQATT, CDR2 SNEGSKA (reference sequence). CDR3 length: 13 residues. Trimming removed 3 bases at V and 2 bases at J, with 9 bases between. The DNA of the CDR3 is TGCAGTGCTAGTTTACTCGTCACAGATACGCAGTATTTT. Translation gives CSASLLVTDTQYF.

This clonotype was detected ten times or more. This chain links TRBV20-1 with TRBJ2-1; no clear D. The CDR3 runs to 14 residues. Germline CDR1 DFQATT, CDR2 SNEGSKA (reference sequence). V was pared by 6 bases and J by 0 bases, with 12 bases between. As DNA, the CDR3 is TGCAGTGCCGAGGTCTTCAGCTCCTACAATGAGCAGTTCTTC. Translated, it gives CSAEVFSSYNEQFF.

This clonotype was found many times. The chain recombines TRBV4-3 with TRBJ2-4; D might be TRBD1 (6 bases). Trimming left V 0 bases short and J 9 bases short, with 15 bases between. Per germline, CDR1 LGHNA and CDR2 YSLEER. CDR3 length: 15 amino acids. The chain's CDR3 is CASSQDQGGLRIQYF. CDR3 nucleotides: TGCGCCAGCAGCCAAGATCAAGGGGGTCTTCGCATTCAGTACTTC.

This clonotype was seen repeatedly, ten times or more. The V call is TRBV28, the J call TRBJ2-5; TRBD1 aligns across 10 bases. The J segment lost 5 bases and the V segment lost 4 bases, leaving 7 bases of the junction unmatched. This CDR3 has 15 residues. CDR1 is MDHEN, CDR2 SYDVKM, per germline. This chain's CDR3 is CASSSRPGQGETQYF. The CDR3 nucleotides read TGTGCCAGCAGTTCCCGTCCGGGACAGGGGGAGACCCAGTACTTC. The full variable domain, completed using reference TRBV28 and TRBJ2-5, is DVKVTQSSRYLVKRTGEKVFLECVQDMDHENMFWYRQDPGLGLRLIYFSYDVKMKEKGDIPEGYSVSREKKERFSLILESASTNQTSMYLCASSSRPGQGETQYFGPGTRLLVL.

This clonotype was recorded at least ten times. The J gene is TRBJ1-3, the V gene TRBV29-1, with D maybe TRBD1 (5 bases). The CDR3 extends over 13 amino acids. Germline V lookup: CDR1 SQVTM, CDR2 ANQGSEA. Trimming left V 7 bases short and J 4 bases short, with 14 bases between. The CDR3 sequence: CSGGRGGGNTIYF. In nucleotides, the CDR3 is TGCAGCGGGGGTAGGGGAGGAGGAAACACCATATATTTT.

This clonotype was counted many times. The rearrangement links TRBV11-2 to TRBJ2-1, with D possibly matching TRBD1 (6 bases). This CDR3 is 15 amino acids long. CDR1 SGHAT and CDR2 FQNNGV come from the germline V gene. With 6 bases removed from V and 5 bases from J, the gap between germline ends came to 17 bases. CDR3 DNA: TGTGCCAGCAGATACGCTGGGGGCAGAGACAATGAGCAGTTCTTC. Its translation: CASRYAGGRDNEQFF. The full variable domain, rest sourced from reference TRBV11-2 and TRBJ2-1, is EAGVAQSPRYKIIEKRQSVAFWCNPISGHATLYWYQQILGQGPKLLIQFQNNGVVDDSQLPKDRFSAERLKGVDSTLKIQPAKLEDSAVYLCASRYAGGRDNEQFFGPGTRLTVL.

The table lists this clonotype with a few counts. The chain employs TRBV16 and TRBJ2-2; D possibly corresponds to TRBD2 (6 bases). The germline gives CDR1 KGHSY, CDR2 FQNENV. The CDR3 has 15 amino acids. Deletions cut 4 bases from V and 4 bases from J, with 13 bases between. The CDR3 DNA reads TGTGCCAGCAGCCCCCATCGGGGGAGCACCGGGGAGCTGTTTTTT. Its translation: CASSPHRGSTGELFF.

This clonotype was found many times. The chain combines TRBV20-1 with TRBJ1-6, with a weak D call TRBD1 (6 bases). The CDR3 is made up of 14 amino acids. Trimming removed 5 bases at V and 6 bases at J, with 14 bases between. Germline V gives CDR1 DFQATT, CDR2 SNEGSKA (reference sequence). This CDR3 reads CSAPSKGGNSPLHF. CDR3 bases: TGCAGTGCTCCCTCGAAGGGGGGTAATTCACCCCTCCACTTT.

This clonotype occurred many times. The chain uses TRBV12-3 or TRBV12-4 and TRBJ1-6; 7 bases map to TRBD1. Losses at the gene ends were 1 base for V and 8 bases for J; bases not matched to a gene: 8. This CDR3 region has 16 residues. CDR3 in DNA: TGTGCCAGCAGTTTAGGGACAGGCGGGAGGGATTCACCCCTCCACTTT. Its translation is CASSLGTGGRDSPLHF.

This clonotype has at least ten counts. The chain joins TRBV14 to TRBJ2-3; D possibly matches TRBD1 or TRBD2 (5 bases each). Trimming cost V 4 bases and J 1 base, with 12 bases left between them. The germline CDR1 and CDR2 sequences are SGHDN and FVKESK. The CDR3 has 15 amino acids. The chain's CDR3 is CASSPRGSGTDTQYF. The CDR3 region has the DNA TGTGCCAGCAGCCCGAGGGGTTCCGGCACAGATACGCAGTATTTT.

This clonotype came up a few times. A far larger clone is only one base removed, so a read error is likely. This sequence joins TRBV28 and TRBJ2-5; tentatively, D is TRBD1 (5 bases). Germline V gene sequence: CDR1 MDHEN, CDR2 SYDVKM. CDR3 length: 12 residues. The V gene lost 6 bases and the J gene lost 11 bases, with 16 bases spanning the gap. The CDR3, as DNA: TGTGCCAGCAGGGGAAGGGGCGGTGAGCAGTACTTC. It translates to CASRGRGGEQYF. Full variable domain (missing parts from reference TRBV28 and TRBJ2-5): DVKVTQSSRYLVKRTGEKVFLECVQDMDHENMFWYRQDPGLGLRLIYFSYDVKMKEKGDIPEGYSVSREKKERFSLILESASTNQTSMYLCASRGRGGEQYFGPGTRLLVL.

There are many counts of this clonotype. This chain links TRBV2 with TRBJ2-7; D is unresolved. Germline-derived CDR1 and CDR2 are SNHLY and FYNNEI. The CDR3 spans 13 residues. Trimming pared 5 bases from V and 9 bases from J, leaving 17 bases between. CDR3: CASSSQDGARQYF. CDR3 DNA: TGTGCCAGCAGTTCTCAGGACGGAGCCCGGCAGTACTTC.

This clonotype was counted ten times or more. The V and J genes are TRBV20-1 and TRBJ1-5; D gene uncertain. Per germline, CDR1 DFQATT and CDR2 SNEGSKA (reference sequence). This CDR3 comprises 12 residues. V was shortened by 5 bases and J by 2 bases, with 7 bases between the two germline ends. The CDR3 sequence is CSASAGNQPQHF. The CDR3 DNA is TGCAGTGCTTCGGCGGGCAATCAGCCCCAGCATTTT.

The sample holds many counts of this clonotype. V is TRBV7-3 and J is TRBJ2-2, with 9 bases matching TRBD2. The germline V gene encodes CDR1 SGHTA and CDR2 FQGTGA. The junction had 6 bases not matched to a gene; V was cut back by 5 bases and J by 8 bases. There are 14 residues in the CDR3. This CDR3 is CASSRTSVEGELFF. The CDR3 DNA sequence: TGTGCCAGCAGCCGGACTAGCGTAGAAGGGGAGCTGTTTTTT.

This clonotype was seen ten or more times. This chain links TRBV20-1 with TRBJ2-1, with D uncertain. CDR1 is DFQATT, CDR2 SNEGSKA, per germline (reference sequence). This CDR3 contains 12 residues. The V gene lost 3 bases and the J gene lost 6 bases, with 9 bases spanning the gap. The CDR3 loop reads CSARRTPNEQFF. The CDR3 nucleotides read TGCAGTGCTAGGCGAACCCCCAATGAGCAGTTCTTC.